Included here is one TCR beta chain sequence, with context. The data were taken from a study of shared clonotypes between healthy human individuals. CDR3 size: 11 residues. Trimming stripped 5 bases from V and 8 bases from J, with 7 bases between. Germline V gene sequence: CDR1 PRHDT, CDR2 FYEKMQ (reference sequence). TCRdb's table, derived via immunoSEQ multiplex PCR, lists solely in-frame clones and lacks some. The sample records 650,000 to 800,000 clones, 90% to 95% being singletons. Naive CD8 isolation took CD45RO-negative cells positively selected for CCR7 and excluded terminally differentiated effector memory CD45RA+ cells.

Input material: naive CD8+ T cells sorted from blood. The sequence was obtained from a man aged 30 to 39 in good health. The chain combines TRBV13 with TRBJ2-1; D remains ambiguous. CDR3 nucleotides: TGTGCCAGCAGCCTAGTCGATGAGCAGTTCTTC. It yields the protein CASSLVDEQFF.